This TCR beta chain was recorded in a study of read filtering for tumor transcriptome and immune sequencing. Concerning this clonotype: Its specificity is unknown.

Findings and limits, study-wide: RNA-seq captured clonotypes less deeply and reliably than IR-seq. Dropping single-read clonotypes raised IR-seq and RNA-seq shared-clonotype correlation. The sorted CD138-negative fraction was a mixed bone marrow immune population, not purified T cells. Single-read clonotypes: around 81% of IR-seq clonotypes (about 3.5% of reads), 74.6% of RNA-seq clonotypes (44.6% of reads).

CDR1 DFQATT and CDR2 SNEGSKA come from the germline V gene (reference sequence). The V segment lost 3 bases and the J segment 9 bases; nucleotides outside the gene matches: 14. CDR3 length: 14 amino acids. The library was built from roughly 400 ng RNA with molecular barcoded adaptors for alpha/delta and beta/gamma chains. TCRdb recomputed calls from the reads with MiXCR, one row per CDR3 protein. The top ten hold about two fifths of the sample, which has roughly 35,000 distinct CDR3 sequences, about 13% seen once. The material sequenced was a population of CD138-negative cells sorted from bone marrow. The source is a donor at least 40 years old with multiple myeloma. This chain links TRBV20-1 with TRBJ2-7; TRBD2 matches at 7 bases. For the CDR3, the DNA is TGCAGTGCTAGGATAAGCGGGGCCTCTACGGTGCAGTACTTC. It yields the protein CSARISGASTVQYF.